A selection of T cell receptor beta chains follows, all from one sample in a study of technical replicates of blood from several donors. Profiling relied on immunoSEQ multiplex PCR, and the TCRdb table lists in-frame clones only, not all of them. This table has around 79,000 clones, around 94% appearing once. Material for sequencing was T cells isolated from PBMCs. These TCRs come from a human donor in good health. Both conserved end residues are part of each CDR3. The D gene is left open where the match is weak. A clone size is listed for some rows: how often the clone was seen (once, few, many), or a class if it is expanded.

cdr3_aa | cdr3_nt | j_call | clone_size | v_call | d_call | cdr3_length
CASTHRVSNQPQHF | TGTGCCAGCACCCACAGGGTGAGCAATCAGCCCCAGCATTTT | TRBJ1-5 | . | TRBV6-6 | . | 14
CASSEALRTGGYIYSNQPQHF | TGTGCCAGCAGTGAAGCGCTTAGGACAGGGGGATACATATATAGCAATCAGCCCCAGCATTTT | TRBJ1-5 | . | TRBV2 | TRBD1 | 21
CASSSQAWTEAFF | TGTGCCAGCAGCTCACAGGCCTGGACTGAAGCTTTCTTT | TRBJ1-1 | . | TRBV13 | . | 13
CASSWTTRDSYEQYF | TGTGCCAGCAGCTGGACGACACGGGATTCCTACGAGCAGTACTTC | TRBJ2-7 | . | TRBV11-1 | . | 15
CASSFGTGGPAFF | TGTGCCAGCAGCTTCGGAACAGGGGGCCCTGCTTTCTTT | TRBJ1-1 | . | TRBV13 | TRBD1 | 13
CASSLSGNYGYTF | TGTGCCAGCAGTTTATCAGGGAACTATGGCTACACCTTC | TRBJ1-2 | . | TRBV6-5 | . | 13
CASSARLAAEQFF | TGTGCCAGCAGCGCTAGACTAGCGGCTGAGCAGTTCTTC | TRBJ2-1 | . | TRBV7-9 | TRBD2 | 13
CASKGAGGSNQPQHF | TGTGCCAGCAAAGGGGCAGGGGGTAGCAATCAGCCCCAGCATTTT | TRBJ1-5 | . | TRBV6-1 | TRBD1 | 15
CASSLPQGFTEAFF | TGTGCCAGCAGTTTACCGCAGGGCTTTACTGAAGCTTTCTTT | TRBJ1-1 | . | TRBV27 | . | 14
CASSHPTSGSYEQYF | TGCGCCAGCAGCCACCCGACTAGCGGCTCCTACGAGCAGTACTTC | TRBJ2-7 | . | TRBV4-1 | TRBD2 | 15
CASSEITGEAFF | TGCGCCAGCAGCGAGATCACAGGGGAAGCTTTCTTT | TRBJ1-1 | . | TRBV10-1 | . | 12
CASSQPDRGRPSGTEAFF | TGCGCCAGCAGCCAACCGGACAGGGGGCGCCCAAGTGGCACTGAAGCTTTCTTT | TRBJ1-1 | once | TRBV4-1 | TRBD1 | 18
CASSALAGDAQYF | TGCGCCAGCAGTGCCCTAGCGGGAGATGCGCAGTATTTT | TRBJ2-3 | . | TRBV10-1 | TRBD2 | 13
CASSPTTTGFYGAFF | TGTGCCAGCAGCCCCACAACGACAGGGTTTTACGGAGCTTTCTTT | TRBJ1-1 | . | TRBV7-8 | TRBD1 | 15
CASSVPRAGGLIVLTF | TGTGCCAGCAGTGTACCGAGAGCAGGGGGCTTAATTGTCCTGACTTTC | TRBJ2-6 | . | TRBV28 | TRBD1 | 16
CASSRLAGDYEQYF | TGTGCCAGCAGCCGACTAGCGGGAGACTACGAGCAGTACTTC | TRBJ2-7 | . | TRBV7-2 | TRBD2 | 14
CASSSTGAGANVLTF | TGTGCCAGCAGCTCGACAGGGGCTGGGGCCAACGTCCTGACTTTC | TRBJ2-6 | once | TRBV5-8 | TRBD1 | 15
CASSFADTQYF | TGTGCCAGCAGCTTCGCGGATACGCAGTATTTT | TRBJ2-3 | once | TRBV13 | . | 11
CASSPSSGMSPEQFF | TGTGCCAGCTCACCGTCTAGCGGGATGTCCCCTGAGCAGTTCTTC | TRBJ2-1 | . | TRBV18 | TRBD2 | 15
CASSQGQGYYEQYF | TGTGCCAGCAGTCAGGGACAGGGCTACTACGAGCAGTACTTC | TRBJ2-7 | . | TRBV27 | TRBD1 | 14
CASSLPGLAGGYEQYF | TGTGCCAGCAGTTTACCGGGACTAGCGGGAGGTTACGAGCAGTACTTC | TRBJ2-7 | . | TRBV28 | TRBD2 | 16
CASSEHTSGYEQYF | TGTGCCAGCAGTGAACACACTAGCGGCTACGAGCAGTACTTC | TRBJ2-7 | . | TRBV6-1 | TRBD2 | 14
CASSLLFGRVTGELFF | TGTGCCAGCAGCTTGTTATTCGGGAGGGTCACCGGGGAGCTGTTTTTT | TRBJ2-2 | . | TRBV5-6 | TRBD2 | 16
CASRKQGEDTQYF | TGTGCCAGCCGCAAACAGGGGGAAGATACGCAGTATTTT | TRBJ2-3 | . | TRBV5-4 | TRBD1 | 13
CASSSGAGPPYEQYF | TGTGCCAGCAGCTCGGGAGCAGGACCCCCCTACGAGCAGTACTTC | TRBJ2-7 | . | TRBV7-3 | . | 15
CASSWTGDNYGYTF | TGTGCCAGCAGTTGGACAGGGGATAACTATGGCTACACCTTC | TRBJ1-2 | . | TRBV6-1 | TRBD1 | 14
CASSQADRTSATYEQYF | TGTGCCAGCAGCCAAGCTGACAGGACTAGCGCCACCTACGAGCAGTACTTC | TRBJ2-7 | . | TRBV4-2 | TRBD2 | 17
CASSQDSVNTEAFF | TGTGCCAGCAGCCAAGATAGTGTGAACACTGAAGCTTTCTTT | TRBJ1-1 | . | TRBV14 | . | 14
CASSFGQTEAFF | TGTGCCAGCAGCTTTGGACAGACTGAAGCTTTCTTT | TRBJ1-1 | . | TRBV7-9 | . | 12
CASGGQGVVGYTF | TGTGCCAGTGGGGGACAGGGTGTAGTTGGCTACACCTTC | TRBJ1-2 | . | TRBV19 | TRBD1 | 13
CASRKTGGLSYEQYF | TGTGCCAGCAGGAAGACAGGGGGTCTCTCCTACGAGCAGTACTTC | TRBJ2-7 | . | TRBV27 | TRBD1 | 15